The sequence of this TCR beta chain was determined in a study of human T cells and chemical hapten exposure. Sample time point: pre-sensitization, week 0. Documented treatment: therapeutic diphenylcyclopropenone sensitization with weekly scalp DPC. The CDR3 has 17 residues. Germline CDR1 is MNHEY and CDR2 is SVGEGT. Losses at the gene ends were 5 bases for V and 1 base for J; bases not matched to a gene: 10. In TCRdb, the RACE reads were re-called with MiXCR into one record per CDR3 protein. The data hold around 380,000 distinct CDR3 sequences, with about 5.4% observed a single time. Broader study findings: Expanded TCRs created a significantly greater count of big CDR3 similarity clusters than controls did.

Comment on this clonotype: As yet, its antigen is unknown.

This receptor was taken from a woman aged 18-30 years with alopecia areata. Some clones in this sample may be carry-over from other donors' samples. The chain recombines TRBV6-2 or TRBV6-3 with TRBJ2-1; 8 nucleotides match TRBD2. The material sequenced was whole blood, taken in connection with sensitization to the hapten diphenylcyclopropenone (DPC). CDR3 protein: CASSPLIAGISYNEQFF. CDR3 in DNA: TGTGCCAGCAGTCCCTTGATAGCGGGGATATCCTACAATGAGCAGTTCTTC.